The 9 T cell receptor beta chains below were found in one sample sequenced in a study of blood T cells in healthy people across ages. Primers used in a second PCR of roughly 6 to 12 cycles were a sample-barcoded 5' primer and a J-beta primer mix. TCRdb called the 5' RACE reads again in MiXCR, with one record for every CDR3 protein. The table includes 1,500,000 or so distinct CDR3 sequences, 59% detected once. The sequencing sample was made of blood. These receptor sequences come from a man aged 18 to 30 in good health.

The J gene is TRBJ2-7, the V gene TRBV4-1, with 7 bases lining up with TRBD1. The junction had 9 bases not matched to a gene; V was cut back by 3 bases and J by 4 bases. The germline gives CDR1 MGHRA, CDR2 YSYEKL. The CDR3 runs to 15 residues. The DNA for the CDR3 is TGCGCCAGCAGCCAGAACAGGGGCTTGGGTTACGAGCAGTACTTC. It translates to CASSQNRGLGYEQYF.

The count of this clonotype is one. CDR3 bases: TGCGCCAGCTCCGAACTAAGCGGGAGCACCTACGAGCAGTACTTC. Amino acids: CASSELSGSTYEQYF. V is TRBV5-1 and J is TRBJ2-7; 8 bases line up with TRBD2. This CDR3 comprises 15 residues. V lost 7 bases, J lost 2 bases, and 11 bases stayed unmatched. Germline assignment: CDR1 SGHRS and CDR2 YFSETQ.

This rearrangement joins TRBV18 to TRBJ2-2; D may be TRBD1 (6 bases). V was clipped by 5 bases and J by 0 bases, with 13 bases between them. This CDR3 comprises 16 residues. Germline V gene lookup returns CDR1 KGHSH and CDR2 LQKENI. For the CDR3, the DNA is TGTGCCAGCTCAGGGGGACACCCTACGAACACCGGGGAGCTGTTTTTT. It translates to CASSGGHPTNTGELFF. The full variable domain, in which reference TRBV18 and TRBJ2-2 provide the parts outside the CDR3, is NAGVMQNPRHLVRRRGQEARLRCSPMKGHSHVYWYRQLPEEGLKFMVYLQKENIIDESGMPKERFSAEFPKEGPSILRIQQVVRGDSAAYFCASSGGHPTNTGELFFGEGSRLTVL.

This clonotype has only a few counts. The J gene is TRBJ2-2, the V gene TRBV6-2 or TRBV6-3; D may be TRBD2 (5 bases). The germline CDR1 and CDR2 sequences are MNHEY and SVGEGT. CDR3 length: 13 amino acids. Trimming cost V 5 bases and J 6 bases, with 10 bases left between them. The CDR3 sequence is CASSDGVAGELFF. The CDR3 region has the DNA TGTGCCAGCAGTGACGGGGTGGCCGGGGAGCTGTTTTTT.

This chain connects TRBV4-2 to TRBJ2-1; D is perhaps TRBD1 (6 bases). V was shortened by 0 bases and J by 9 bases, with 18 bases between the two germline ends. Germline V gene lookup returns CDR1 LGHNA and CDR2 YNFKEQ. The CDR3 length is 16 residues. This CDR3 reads CASSQEVGAVFSEQFF. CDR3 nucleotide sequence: TGTGCCAGCAGCCAAGAAGTGGGGGCCGTTTTCTCTGAGCAGTTCTTC.

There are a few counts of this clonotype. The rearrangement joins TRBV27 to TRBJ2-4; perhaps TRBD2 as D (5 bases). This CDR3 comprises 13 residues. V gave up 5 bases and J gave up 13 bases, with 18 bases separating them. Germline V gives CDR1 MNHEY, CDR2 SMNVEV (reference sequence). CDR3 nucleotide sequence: TGTGCCAGCAGTGCTGACGGGAACTACGAACAGTACTTC. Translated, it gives CASSADGNYEQYF.

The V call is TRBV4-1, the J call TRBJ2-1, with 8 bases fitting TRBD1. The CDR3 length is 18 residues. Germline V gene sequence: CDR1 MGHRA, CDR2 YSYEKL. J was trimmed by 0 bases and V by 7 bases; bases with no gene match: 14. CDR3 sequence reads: CASIPTGTGESSYNEQFF. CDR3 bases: TGCGCCAGCATCCCCACCGGGACAGGCGAGAGCTCCTACAATGAGCAGTTCTTC.

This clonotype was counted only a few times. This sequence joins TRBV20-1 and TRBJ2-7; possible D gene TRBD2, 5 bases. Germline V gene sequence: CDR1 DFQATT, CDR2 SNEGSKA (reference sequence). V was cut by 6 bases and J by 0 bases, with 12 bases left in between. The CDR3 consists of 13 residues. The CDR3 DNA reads TGCAGTGCAACGAGGGCGGTCTCCTACGAGCAGTACTTC. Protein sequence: CSATRAVSYEQYF.

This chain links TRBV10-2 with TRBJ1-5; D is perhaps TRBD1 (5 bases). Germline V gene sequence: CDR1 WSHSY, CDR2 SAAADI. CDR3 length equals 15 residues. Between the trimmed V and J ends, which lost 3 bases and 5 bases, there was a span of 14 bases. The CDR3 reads CASSDWRTNDQPQHF. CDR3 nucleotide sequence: TGCGCCAGCAGTGATTGGCGGACAAATGATCAGCCCCAGCATTTT.